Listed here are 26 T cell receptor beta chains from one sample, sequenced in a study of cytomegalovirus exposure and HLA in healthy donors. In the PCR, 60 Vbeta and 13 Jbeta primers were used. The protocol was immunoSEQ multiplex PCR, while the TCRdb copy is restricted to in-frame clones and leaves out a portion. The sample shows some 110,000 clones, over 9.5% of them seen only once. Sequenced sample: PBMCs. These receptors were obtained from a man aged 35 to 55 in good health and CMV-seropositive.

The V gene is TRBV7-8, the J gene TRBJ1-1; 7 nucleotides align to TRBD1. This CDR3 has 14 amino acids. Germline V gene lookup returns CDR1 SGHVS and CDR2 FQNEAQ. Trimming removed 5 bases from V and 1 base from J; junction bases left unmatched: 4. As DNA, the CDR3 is TGTGCCAGCAGCACAGGGGCGGGGAACACTGAAGCTTTCTTT. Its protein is CASSTGAGNTEAFF. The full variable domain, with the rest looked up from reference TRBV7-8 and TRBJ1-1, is GAGVSQSPRYKVAKRGQDVALRCDPISGHVSLFWYQQALGQGPEFLTYFQNEAQLDKSGLPSDRFFAERPEGSVSTLKIQRTQQEDSAVYLCASSTGAGNTEAFFGQGTRLTVV.

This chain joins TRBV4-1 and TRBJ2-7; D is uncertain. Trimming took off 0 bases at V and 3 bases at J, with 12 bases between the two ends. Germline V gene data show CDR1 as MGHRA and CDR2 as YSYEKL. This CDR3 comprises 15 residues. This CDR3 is CASSQERLAIYEQYF. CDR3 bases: TGCGCCAGCAGCCAAGAAAGACTGGCAATCTACGAGCAGTACTTC.

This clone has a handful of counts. CDR3 nucleotides: TGTGCCAGCAGCTTGGCCGGTAGGGGGTCTCAAGAGACCCAGTACTTC. Its translation is CASSLAGRGSQETQYF. The V and J genes are TRBV5-4 and TRBJ2-5, with D perhaps matching TRBD1 (6 bases). The CDR3 totals 16 residues. In germline, CDR1 is SGHNT, CDR2 YYREEE (reference sequence). With 0 bases removed from V and 2 bases from J, the gap between germline ends came to 14 bases.

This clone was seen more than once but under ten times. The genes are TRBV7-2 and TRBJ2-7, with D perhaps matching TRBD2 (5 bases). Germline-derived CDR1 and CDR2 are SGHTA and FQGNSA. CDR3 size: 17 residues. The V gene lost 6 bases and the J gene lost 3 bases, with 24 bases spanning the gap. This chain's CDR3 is CASSTQRSGLEDYEQYF. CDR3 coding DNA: TGTGCCAGCAGTACCCAAAGGTCGGGGTTGGAGGACTACGAGCAGTACTTC.

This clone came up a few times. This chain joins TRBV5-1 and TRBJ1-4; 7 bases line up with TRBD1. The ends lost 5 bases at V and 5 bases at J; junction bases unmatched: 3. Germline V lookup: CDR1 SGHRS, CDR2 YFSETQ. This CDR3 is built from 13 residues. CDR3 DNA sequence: TGCGCCAGCAGAGGGGGCGAGAATGAAAAACTGTTTTTT. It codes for CASRGGENEKLFF.

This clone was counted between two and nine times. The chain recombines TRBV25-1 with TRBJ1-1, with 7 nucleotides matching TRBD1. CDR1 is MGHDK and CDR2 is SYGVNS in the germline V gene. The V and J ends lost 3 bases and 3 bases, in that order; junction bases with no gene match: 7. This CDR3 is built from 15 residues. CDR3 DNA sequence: TGTGCCAGCAGTGACTGGACAGGCAACGACACTGAAGCTTTCTTT. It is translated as CASSDWTGNDTEAFF.

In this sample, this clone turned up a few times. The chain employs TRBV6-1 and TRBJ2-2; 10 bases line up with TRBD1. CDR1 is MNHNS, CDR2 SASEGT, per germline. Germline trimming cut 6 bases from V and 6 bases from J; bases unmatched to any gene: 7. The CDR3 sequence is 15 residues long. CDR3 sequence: CASRAGTGAAGELFF. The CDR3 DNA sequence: TGTGCCAGCAGAGCCGGGACAGGGGCCGCCGGGGAGCTGTTTTTT.

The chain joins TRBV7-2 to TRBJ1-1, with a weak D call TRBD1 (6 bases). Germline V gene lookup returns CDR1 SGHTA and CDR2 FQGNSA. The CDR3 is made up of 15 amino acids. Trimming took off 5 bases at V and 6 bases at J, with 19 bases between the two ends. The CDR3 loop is CASSPQTGIPSEAFF. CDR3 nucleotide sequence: TGTGCCAGCAGCCCCCAGACAGGAATACCTTCTGAAGCTTTCTTT.

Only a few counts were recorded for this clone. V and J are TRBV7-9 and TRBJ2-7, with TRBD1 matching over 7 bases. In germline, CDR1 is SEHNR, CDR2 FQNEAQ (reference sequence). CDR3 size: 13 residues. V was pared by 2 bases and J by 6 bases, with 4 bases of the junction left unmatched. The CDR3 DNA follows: TGTGCCAGCAGCTTACGGGACAGCCCCGAGCAGTACTTC. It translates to CASSLRDSPEQYF.

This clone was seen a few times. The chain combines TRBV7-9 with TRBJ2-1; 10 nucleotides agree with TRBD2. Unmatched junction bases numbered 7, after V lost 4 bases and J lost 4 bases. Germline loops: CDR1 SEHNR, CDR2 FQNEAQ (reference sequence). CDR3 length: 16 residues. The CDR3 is CASSSPRTSGYNEQFF. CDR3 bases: TGTGCCAGCAGCTCTCCTAGGACTAGCGGTTACAATGAGCAGTTCTTC.

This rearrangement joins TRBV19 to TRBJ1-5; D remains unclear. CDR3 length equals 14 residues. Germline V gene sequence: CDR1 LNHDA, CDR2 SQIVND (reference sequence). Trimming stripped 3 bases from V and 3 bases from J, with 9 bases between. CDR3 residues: CASSMAESNQPQHF. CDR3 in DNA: TGTGCCAGTAGTATGGCGGAGTCCAATCAGCCCCAGCATTTT.

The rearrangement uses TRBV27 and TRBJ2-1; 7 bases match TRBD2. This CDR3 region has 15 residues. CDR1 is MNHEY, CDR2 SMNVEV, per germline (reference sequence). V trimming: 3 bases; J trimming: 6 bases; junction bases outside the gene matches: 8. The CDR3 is CASSFSGRVGNEQFF. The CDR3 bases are TGTGCCAGCAGTTTTTCGGGGAGGGTGGGCAATGAGCAGTTCTTC.

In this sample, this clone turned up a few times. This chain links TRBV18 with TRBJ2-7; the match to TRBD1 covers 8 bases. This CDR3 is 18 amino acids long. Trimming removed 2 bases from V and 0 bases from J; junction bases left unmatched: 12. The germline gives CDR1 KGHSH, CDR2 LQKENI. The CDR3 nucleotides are TGTGCCAGCTCACCAAGGCCGGGACAGGCCGTGCTCTCCTACGAGCAGTACTTC. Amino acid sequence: CASSPRPGQAVLSYEQYF.

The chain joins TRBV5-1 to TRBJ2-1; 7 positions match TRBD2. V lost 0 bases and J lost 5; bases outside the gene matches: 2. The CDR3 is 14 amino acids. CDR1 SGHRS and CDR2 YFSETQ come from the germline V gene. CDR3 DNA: TGCGCCAGCAGCTTGGTGGGGGGGAACAATGAGCAGTTCTTC. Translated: CASSLVGGNNEQFF.

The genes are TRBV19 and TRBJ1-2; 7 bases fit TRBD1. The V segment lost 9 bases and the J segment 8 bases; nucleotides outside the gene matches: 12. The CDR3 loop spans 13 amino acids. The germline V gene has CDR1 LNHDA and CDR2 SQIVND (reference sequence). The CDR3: CASSGTARYGYTF. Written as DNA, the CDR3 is TGTGCCAGCTCTGGGACAGCCCGCTACGGCTACACCTTC.

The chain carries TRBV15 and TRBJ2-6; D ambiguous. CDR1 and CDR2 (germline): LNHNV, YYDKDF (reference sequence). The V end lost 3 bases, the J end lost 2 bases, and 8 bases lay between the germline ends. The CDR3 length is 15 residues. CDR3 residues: CATSSEEPGANVLTF. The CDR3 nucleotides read TGTGCCACCAGCAGCGAGGAGCCTGGGGCCAACGTCCTGACTTTC. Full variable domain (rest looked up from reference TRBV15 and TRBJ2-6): DAMVIQNPRYQVTQFGKPVTLSCSQTLNHNVMYWYQQKSSQAPKLLFHYYDKDFNNEADTPDNFQSRRPNTSFCFLDIRSPGLGDTAMYLCATSSEEPGANVLTFGAGSRLTVL.

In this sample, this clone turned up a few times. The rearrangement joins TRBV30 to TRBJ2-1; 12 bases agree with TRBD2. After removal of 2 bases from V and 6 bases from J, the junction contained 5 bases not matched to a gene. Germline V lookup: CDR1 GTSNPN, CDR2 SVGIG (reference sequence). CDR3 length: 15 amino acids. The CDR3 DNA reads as TGTGCCTGGAGTCTTAGACTAGCGGGAGCCAATGAGCAGTTCTTC. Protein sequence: CAWSLRLAGANEQFF.

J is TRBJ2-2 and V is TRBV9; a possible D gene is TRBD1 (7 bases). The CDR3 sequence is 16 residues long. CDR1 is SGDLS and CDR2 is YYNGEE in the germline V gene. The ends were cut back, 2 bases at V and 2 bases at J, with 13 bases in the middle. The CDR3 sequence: CASSVAGQPNTGELFF. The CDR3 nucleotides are TGTGCCAGCAGCGTCGCGGGACAGCCAAACACCGGGGAGCTGTTTTTT.

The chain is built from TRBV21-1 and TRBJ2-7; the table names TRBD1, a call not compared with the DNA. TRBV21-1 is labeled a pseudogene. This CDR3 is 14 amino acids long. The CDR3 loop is CASSKDRFSYEQYF. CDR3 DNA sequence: TGTGCCAGCAGTAAAGACAGGTTCTCCTACGAGCAGTACTTC.

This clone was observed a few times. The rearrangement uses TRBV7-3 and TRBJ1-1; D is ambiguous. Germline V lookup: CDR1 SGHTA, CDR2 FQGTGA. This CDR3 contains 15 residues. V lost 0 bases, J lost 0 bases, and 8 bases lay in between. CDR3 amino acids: CASSLTPVMNTEAFF. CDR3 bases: TGTGCCAGCAGCTTAACCCCGGTGATGAACACTGAAGCTTTCTTT.

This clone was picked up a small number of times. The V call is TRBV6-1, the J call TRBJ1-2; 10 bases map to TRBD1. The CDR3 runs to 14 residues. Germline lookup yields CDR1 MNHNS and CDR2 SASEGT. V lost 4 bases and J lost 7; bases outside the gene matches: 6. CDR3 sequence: CASSGGTGVVGYTF. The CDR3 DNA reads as TGTGCCAGCAGTGGAGGGACAGGGGTTGTTGGCTACACCTTC.

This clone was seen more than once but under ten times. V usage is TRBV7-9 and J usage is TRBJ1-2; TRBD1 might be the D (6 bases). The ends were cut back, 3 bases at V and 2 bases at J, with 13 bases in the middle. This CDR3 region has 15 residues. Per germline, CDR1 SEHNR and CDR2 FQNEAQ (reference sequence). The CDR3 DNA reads TGTGCCAGCAGCTTGGGGACAACACCAAACTATGGCTACACCTTC. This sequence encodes CASSLGTTPNYGYTF.

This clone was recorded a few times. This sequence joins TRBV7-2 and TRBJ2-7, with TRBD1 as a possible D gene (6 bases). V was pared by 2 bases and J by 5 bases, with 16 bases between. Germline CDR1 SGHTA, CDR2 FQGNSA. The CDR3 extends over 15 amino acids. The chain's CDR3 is CASSLQATGYDEQYF. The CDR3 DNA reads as TGTGCCAGCAGCTTACAGGCGACAGGCTACGACGAGCAGTACTTC.

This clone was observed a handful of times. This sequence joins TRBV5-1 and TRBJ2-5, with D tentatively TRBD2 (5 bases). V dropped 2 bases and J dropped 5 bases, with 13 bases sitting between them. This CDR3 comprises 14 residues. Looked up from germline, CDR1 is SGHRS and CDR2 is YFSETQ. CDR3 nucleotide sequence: TGCGCCAGCAGCTTTACGCCAGGAGGTGAGACCCAGTACTTC. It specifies CASSFTPGGETQYF.

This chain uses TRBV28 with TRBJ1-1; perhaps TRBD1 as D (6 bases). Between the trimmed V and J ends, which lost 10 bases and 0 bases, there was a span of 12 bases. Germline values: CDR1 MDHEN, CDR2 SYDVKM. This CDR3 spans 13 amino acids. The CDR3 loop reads CATQGQLNTEAFF. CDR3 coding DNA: TGTGCCACCCAAGGACAGTTGAACACTGAAGCTTTCTTT.

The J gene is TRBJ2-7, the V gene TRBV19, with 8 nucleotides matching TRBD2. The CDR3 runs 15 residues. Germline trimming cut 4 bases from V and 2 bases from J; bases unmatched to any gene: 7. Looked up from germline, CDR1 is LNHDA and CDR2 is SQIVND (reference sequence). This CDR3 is CASSSGSGNTYEQYF. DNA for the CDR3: TGTGCCAGTAGTAGCGGTAGCGGGAATACCTACGAGCAGTACTTC. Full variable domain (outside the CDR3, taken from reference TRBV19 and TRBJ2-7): DGGITQSPKYLFRKEGQNVTLSCEQNLNHDAMYWYRQDPGQGLRLIYYSQIVNDFQKGDIAEGYSVSREKKESFPLTVTSAQKNPTAFYLCASSSGSGNTYEQYFGPGTRLTVT.